Listed below are T cell receptor beta chains from one sample, sequenced in a study of T-cell memory formation after mild COVID-19. MiXCR was run by TCRdb on the 5' RACE reads, yielding one entry per CDR3 protein. The sample lists 380,000 or so distinct CDR3 sequences, approximately 15% occurring once. Sequencing used PBMCs or a T cell subset sorted from them (not recorded which). These receptors originate from a young man who had mild COVID-19 (a few samples of this study predate the infection). Cell type and time point are not known. CDR3s include the opening cysteine and the closing phenylalanine or tryptophan. Fields, in order: CDR3 length, D gene, J gene, clone size, V gene, CDR3 protein, CDR3 DNA. D genes are given only for firm matches. Size values are once, few and many counts, or a class for expanded clones, and some rows have none.

14,NA,TRBJ2-3,few,TRBV5-1,CASSLGQEADTQYF,TGCGCCAGCAGCTTGGGTCAGGAAGCAGATACGCAGTATTTT
15,TRBD1,TRBJ2-1,NA,TRBV5-4,CASSPGGQGANEQFF,TGTGCCAGCAGCCCGGGGGGACAGGGGGCAAATGAGCAGTTCTTC
16,NA,TRBJ2-6,NA,TRBV4-2,CASSPRSFSGANVLTF,TGTGCCAGCAGCCCCCGCTCGTTTTCTGGGGCCAACGTCCTGACTTTC
17,NA,TRBJ1-1,NA,TRBV6-2/TRBV6-3,CASSYGPPRRSNTEAFF,TGTGCCAGCAGTTACGGCCCCCCTCGCAGGTCGAACACTGAAGCTTTCTTT
11,NA,TRBJ2-7,many,TRBV13,CASSLAAEQYF,TGTGCCAGCAGCTTAGCTGCCGAGCAGTACTTC
15,TRBD1,TRBJ2-2,many,TRBV5-1,CASAVGQGFTGELFF,TGCGCCAGCGCAGTGGGACAGGGTTTCACCGGGGAGCTGTTTTTT
14,TRBD1,TRBJ1-5,NA,TRBV12-3/TRBV12-4,CASSFDRGIQPQHF,TGTGCCAGCAGTTTTGACAGGGGCATTCAGCCCCAGCATTTT
11,NA,TRBJ1-6,many,TRBV12-3/TRBV12-4,CASSLNSPLHF,TGTGCCAGCAGTTTAAATTCACCCCTCCACTTT
13,NA,TRBJ1-2,NA,TRBV20-1,CSARDLDSYGYTF,TGCAGTGCTAGAGACTTGGACAGCTATGGCTACACCTTC
13,NA,TRBJ1-2,NA,TRBV12-3/TRBV12-4,CASSLAGLFGYTF,TGTGCCAGCAGTTTAGCCGGGCTCTTTGGCTACACCTTC
14,NA,TRBJ2-3,NA,TRBV7-6,CASSSDTFTDTQYF,TGTGCCAGCAGCTCAGACACCTTCACAGATACGCAGTATTTT
14,NA,TRBJ2-4,few,TRBV4-3,CASSLWVSKNIQYF,TGCGCCAGCAGCCTTTGGGTATCCAAAAACATTCAGTACTTC
14,NA,TRBJ1-6,many,TRBV13,CASSLGGWNSPLHF,TGTGCCAGCAGCTTAGGGGGGTGGAATTCACCCCTCCACTTT
12,TRBD1,TRBJ2-7,many,TRBV12-3/TRBV12-4,CASKGQAYEQYF,TGTGCCAGCAAGGGACAGGCCTACGAGCAGTACTTC
14,NA,TRBJ1-1,NA,TRBV6-6,CASSYLPTNTEAFF,TGTGCCAGCAGTTACCTCCCCACGAACACTGAAGCTTTCTTT
13,NA,TRBJ2-7,NA,TRBV18,CASSPPGQTEQYF,TGTGCCAGCTCACCACCGGGACAAACCGAGCAGTACTTC
14,NA,TRBJ2-7,few,TRBV2,CASSHRGHSYEQYF,TGTGCCAGCAGCCACAGAGGGCATTCCTACGAGCAGTACTTC
15,TRBD2,TRBJ2-1,NA,TRBV11-1,CASSSTGTSANEQFF,TGTGCCAGCAGCTCTACCGGGACTAGTGCTAATGAGCAGTTCTTC
14,NA,TRBJ1-2,many,TRBV4-2,CASSQGPLGYGYTF,TGTGCCAGCAGCCAAGGGCCGCTTGGGTATGGCTACACCTTC
15,TRBD2,TRBJ2-3,many,TRBV5-1,CASSSGTTGADTQYF,TGCGCCAGCAGCTCCGGGACTACCGGGGCAGATACGCAGTATTTT
13,TRBD1,TRBJ2-4,many,TRBV27,CASSRQGENIQYF,TGTGCCAGCAGTCGACAGGGGGAGAACATTCAGTACTTC
16,NA,TRBJ2-1,NA,TRBV7-9,CASSFDPRGSYNEQFF,TGTGCCAGCAGCTTCGACCCCAGGGGCTCCTACAATGAGCAGTTCTTC
12,NA,TRBJ2-5,many,TRBV7-9,CASSQSRETQYF,TGTGCCAGCAGTCAAAGTCGGGAGACCCAGTACTTC
15,TRBD2,TRBJ2-3,few,TRBV4-2,CASSQERGTGDTQYF,TGTGCCAGCAGCCAAGAGCGGGGGACGGGAGATACGCAGTATTTT
15,NA,TRBJ2-1,NA,TRBV19,CASSPEGRLSDEQFF,TGTGCCAGTAGCCCTGAAGGGAGGCTTTCGGATGAGCAGTTCTTC
13,TRBD1,TRBJ1-1,NA,TRBV9,CASRRGPNTEAFF,TGTGCCAGCCGGAGGGGGCCGAACACTGAAGCTTTCTTT
15,TRBD1,TRBJ1-6,few,TRBV5-6,CASSLDGTGASPLHF,TGTGCCAGCAGCTTGGACGGGACAGGAGCTTCACCCCTCCACTTT
12,NA,TRBJ2-5,NA,TRBV5-1,CASSKKEETQYF,TGCGCCAGCAGCAAAAAGGAAGAGACCCAGTACTTC
13,NA,TRBJ1-2,many,TRBV10-3,CAITPTGGSGYTF,TGTGCCATCACCCCAACCGGGGGTTCGGGCTACACCTTC
15,NA,TRBJ2-5,NA,TRBV5-4,CASSSGGQNQETQYF,TGTGCCAGCAGCTCTGGCGGGCAGAACCAAGAGACCCAGTACTTC
15,NA,TRBJ1-5,NA,TRBV12-3/TRBV12-4,CASSLLNTRNQPQHF,TGTGCCAGCAGTTTATTAAATACGCGGAATCAGCCCCAGCATTTT
13,NA,TRBJ1-2,few,TRBV6-5,CASRSPGAEGYTF,TGTGCCAGCAGATCCCCGGGGGCCGAGGGCTACACCTTC
15,NA,TRBJ2-5,NA,TRBV6-6,CASRDGNRLQETQYF,TGTGCCAGCAGGGACGGGAACAGACTCCAAGAGACCCAGTACTTC
14,NA,TRBJ2-3,NA,TRBV7-9,CASSTYDSTDTQYF,TGTGCCAGCAGCACCTACGACAGCACAGATACGCAGTATTTT
17,TRBD2,TRBJ2-1,NA,TRBV7-3,CASSLRKRGGAYNEQFF,TGTGCCAGCAGCTTACGAAAGCGGGGGGGTGCCTACAATGAGCAGTTCTTC
13,NA,TRBJ1-1,NA,TRBV18,CASSGLGKIEAFF,TGTGCCAGCTCAGGCTTGGGTAAGATTGAAGCTTTCTTT
14,TRBD1,TRBJ2-7,NA,TRBV5-1,CASSRDRGLYEQYF,TGCGCCAGCAGCCGGGACAGGGGGCTCTACGAGCAGTACTTC
13,NA,TRBJ1-5,NA,TRBV6-1,CASTYTLDQPQHF,TGTGCCAGCACTTACACCTTAGATCAGCCCCAGCATTTT
14,NA,TRBJ1-1,few,TRBV2,CASSDEGRGTEAFF,TGTGCCAGCAGTGATGAGGGCAGAGGGACTGAAGCTTTCTTT
16,TRBD1,TRBJ1-2,many,TRBV9,CASSATGAPSVSGYTF,TGTGCCAGCAGCGCGACAGGGGCCCCCTCTGTATCTGGCTACACCTTC
16,NA,TRBJ2-1,few,TRBV5-1,CASSLGRQSSYNEQFF,TGCGCCAGCAGCTTGGGGCGGCAGAGCTCCTACAATGAGCAGTTCTTC